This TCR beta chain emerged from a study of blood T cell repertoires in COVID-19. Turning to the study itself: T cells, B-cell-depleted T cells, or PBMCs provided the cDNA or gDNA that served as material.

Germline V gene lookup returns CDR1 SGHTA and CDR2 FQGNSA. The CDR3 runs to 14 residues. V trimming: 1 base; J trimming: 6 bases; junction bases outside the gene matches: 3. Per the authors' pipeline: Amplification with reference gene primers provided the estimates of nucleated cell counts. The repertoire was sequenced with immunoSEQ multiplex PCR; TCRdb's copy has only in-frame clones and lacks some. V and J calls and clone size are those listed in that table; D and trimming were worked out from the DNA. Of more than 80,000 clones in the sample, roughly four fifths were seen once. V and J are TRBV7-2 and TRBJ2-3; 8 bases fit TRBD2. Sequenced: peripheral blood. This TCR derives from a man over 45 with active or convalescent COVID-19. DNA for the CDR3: TGTGCCAGCAGCTTAGTACGCGGGGGGGATACGCAGTATTTT. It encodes CASSLVRGGDTQYF.